Listed below are T cell receptor beta chains from one sample, sequenced in a study of OX40 agonist ivuxolimab in advanced cancers. Assay: immunoSEQ multiplex PCR; the TCRdb copy retains only in-frame clones and omits some. The sample lists about 36,000 clones, about 80% occurring once. Sequencing used CD4+ or CD8+ T cells sorted from blood, obtained in a trial of the OX40 agonist ivuxolimab. These receptors all stem from an adult with an advanced solid tumor such as melanoma, head and neck, liver or kidney cancer. The CDR3 runs from the conserved cysteine through the conserved F or W. Fields, in order: D gene, J gene, V gene, clone size, CDR3 DNA, CDR3 protein. A D gene is named only where the DNA matches it firmly. Expanded clones get a size class; other rows say once, few or many, or leave the size out.

d_call: NA; j_call: TRBJ1-1; v_call: TRBV5-1; clone_size: NA; cdr3_nt: TGCGCCAGCACCTCTGACAGGAACACTGAAGCTTTCTTT; cdr3_aa: CASTSDRNTEAFF
d_call: TRBD1; j_call: TRBJ1-1; v_call: TRBV28; clone_size: NA; cdr3_nt: TGTGCCAGCAGTTTACTCGGACAGGTTGAAGCTTTCTTT; cdr3_aa: CASSLLGQVEAFF
d_call: NA; j_call: TRBJ2-1; v_call: TRBV13; clone_size: NA; cdr3_nt: TGTGCCAGCAGCTTAGTTGGTTTCTCCTACAATGAGCAGTTCTTC; cdr3_aa: CASSLVGFSYNEQFF
d_call: TRBD1; j_call: TRBJ2-3; v_call: TRBV27; clone_size: NA; cdr3_nt: TGTGCCAGCAGTCAACAGACAGGGGCAGATACGCAGTATTTT; cdr3_aa: CASSQQTGADTQYF
d_call: TRBD1; j_call: TRBJ2-7; v_call: TRBV14; clone_size: once; cdr3_nt: TGTGCCAGCAGCCATAAGGACAGGGCCGACGAGCAGTACTTC; cdr3_aa: CASSHKDRADEQYF
d_call: NA; j_call: TRBJ1-1; v_call: TRBV30; clone_size: NA; cdr3_nt: TGTGCCTGGACCATGGACAGCCCGAACACTGAAGCTTTCTTT; cdr3_aa: CAWTMDSPNTEAFF
d_call: NA; j_call: TRBJ1-5; v_call: TRBV5-4; clone_size: once; cdr3_nt: TGTGCCAGCAGCACCGACATTGATCTGCCCCAGCATTTT; cdr3_aa: CASSTDIDLPQHF
d_call: NA; j_call: TRBJ2-6; v_call: TRBV25-1; clone_size: NA; cdr3_nt: TGTGCCAGCAGTGAATCGGAGGGGTTGGCTGGGGCCAACGTCCTGACTTTC; cdr3_aa: CASSESEGLAGANVLTF
d_call: NA; j_call: TRBJ2-2; v_call: TRBV7-6; clone_size: once; cdr3_nt: TGTGCCAGCAGCTTAGTGCCCGGGGAGCTGTTTTTT; cdr3_aa: CASSLVPGELFF
d_call: TRBD1; j_call: TRBJ2-3; v_call: TRBV19; clone_size: once; cdr3_nt: TGTGCCAGTAGTCCGGACAGGGGGCCCACAGATACGCAGTATTTT; cdr3_aa: CASSPDRGPTDTQYF
d_call: TRBD1; j_call: TRBJ2-1; v_call: TRBV28; clone_size: once; cdr3_nt: TGTGCCAGCAGTTTTCCCGGGACAGGGAGCCTACATACTTGGGATGAGCAGTTCTTC; cdr3_aa: CASSFPGTGSLHTWDEQFF
d_call: NA; j_call: TRBJ2-1; v_call: TRBV7-6; clone_size: NA; cdr3_nt: TGTGCCAGCAGCCTAGACGGTGGAGCCAATGAGCAGTTCTTC; cdr3_aa: CASSLDGGANEQFF
d_call: TRBD2; j_call: TRBJ2-7; v_call: TRBV7-8; clone_size: NA; cdr3_nt: TGTGCCAGCAGCTTCTCCCTAGCGGGGGGTTACGAGCAGTACTTC; cdr3_aa: CASSFSLAGGYEQYF
d_call: TRBD2; j_call: TRBJ2-7; v_call: TRBV5-1; clone_size: NA; cdr3_nt: TGCGCCAGCAGCCCTACGACTAGCGGGAGGTCGTACGAGCAGTACTTC; cdr3_aa: CASSPTTSGRSYEQYF
d_call: TRBD2; j_call: TRBJ2-1; v_call: TRBV7-9; clone_size: NA; cdr3_nt: TGTGCCAGCGGGACTAGCGGGAGTAGTACGCAGTTCTTC; cdr3_aa: CASGTSGSSTQFF
d_call: TRBD1; j_call: TRBJ2-1; v_call: TRBV5-8; clone_size: NA; cdr3_nt: TGTGCCAGCAGCTTGTCAGGGGGCGTCTACAATGAGCAGTTCTTC; cdr3_aa: CASSLSGGVYNEQFF
d_call: TRBD1; j_call: TRBJ2-1; v_call: TRBV10-1; clone_size: NA; cdr3_nt: TGCGCCAGCAGTGAGAACAGGGGCCCCGGGGATGAGCAGTTCTTC; cdr3_aa: CASSENRGPGDEQFF
d_call: NA; j_call: TRBJ2-1; v_call: TRBV27; clone_size: NA; cdr3_nt: TGTGCGAGCGGGCCTCGGGATGAGCAGTTCTTC; cdr3_aa: CASGPRDEQFF
d_call: NA; j_call: TRBJ2-7; v_call: TRBV10-2; clone_size: NA; cdr3_nt: TGCGCCAGCAGTGTGGCAAACGAGCAGTACTTC; cdr3_aa: CASSVANEQYF
d_call: NA; j_call: TRBJ1-3; v_call: TRBV10-3; clone_size: NA; cdr3_nt: TGTGCCACACAGGGAAACACCATATATTTT; cdr3_aa: CATQGNTIYF